Given below is one T cell receptor beta chain in context. Its specificity is unknown. This sample was included in a study of monozygotic twins with inflammatory bowel disease. Germline CDR1 and CDR2: SGDLS and YYNGEE. CDR3 size: 14 residues. TCRdb re-called the 5' RACE reads; every CDR3 protein appears as one record, without DNA. The sample totals under 350,000 distinct CDR3 sequences; its top ten clones hold approximately 5.9%. Study-wide findings and caveats: Among IBD patients, fewer clonotypes were shared with others than among healthy twins, especially with disease activity. Among the T cells, different subtypes could not be distinguished. No one strong IBD-associated signal or clonotype was supported.

This sequence joins TRBV9 and TRBJ1-5; TCRdb names TRBD1, which stays unverified in the absence of DNA. This TCR was recovered from a human donor with ulcerative colitis or Crohn's disease, or a healthy co-twin of an affected twin (not recorded which). Material: blood. The CDR3 loop is CASSETGGGQPQHF.